A selection of T cell receptor beta chains follows, all from one sample in a study of T cell changes during pregnancy in multiple sclerosis. Profiling relied on immunoSEQ multiplex PCR, and the TCRdb table lists in-frame clones only, not all of them. The sample has around 99,000 clones, over 80% seen once. Material: peripheral blood, obtained in the first trimester of pregnancy. Receptors originate from a female donor with multiple sclerosis, enrolled in a pregnancy study. The CDR3 runs from the conserved cysteine through the conserved F or W. A D gene is named only where the DNA matches it firmly. The size of a clone is reported for some rows only, either as once, few or many, or as a class for expanded clones.

clone_size	v_call	j_call	d_call	cdr3_aa	cdr3_nt
.	TRBV28	TRBJ2-7	TRBD2	CASSYGTSSGRVYEQYF	TGTGCCAGCAGTTATGGGACCTCTAGCGGGAGGGTCTACGAGCAGTACTTC
.	TRBV15	TRBJ2-5	.	CATSRVRGAGETQYF	TGTGCCACCAGCAGAGTTCGGGGGGCAGGTGAGACCCAGTACTTC
once	TRBV28	TRBJ1-1	.	CASSLRGTEAFF	TGTGCCAGCAGCTTAAGGGGCACTGAAGCTTTCTTT
few	TRBV6-1	TRBJ1-1	.	CASSDGRENTEAFF	TGTGCCAGCAGTGACGGCAGGGAGAACACTGAAGCTTTCTTT
.	TRBV27	TRBJ1-1	.	CASSFTEYTEAFF	TGTGCCAGCAGTTTTACGGAGTACACTGAAGCTTTCTTT
.	TRBV5-1	TRBJ2-7	TRBD2	CASRSGGEGEYF	TGCGCCAGCAGAAGTGGGGGGGAGGGAGAGTACTTC
once	TRBV29-1	TRBJ1-4	.	CSATQGTTNEKLFF	TGCAGCGCCACCCAGGGCACAACTAATGAAAAACTGTTTTTT
.	TRBV15	TRBJ1-5	.	CATSRDATRSSNQPQHF	TGTGCCACCAGCAGAGATGCTACTCGGAGCAGCAATCAGCCCCAGCATTTT
.	TRBV6-1	TRBJ2-2	.	CASSYDTTHTGELFF	TGTGCCAGCAGCTACGACACGACGCACACCGGGGAGCTGTTTTTT
.	TRBV5-6	TRBJ2-5	.	CASSLSQGLQETQYF	TGTGCCAGCAGCTTGTCACAGGGTCTTCAAGAGACCCAGTACTTC
.	TRBV5-1	TRBJ1-5	TRBD1	CASSSGQGGQPQHF	TGCGCCAGCAGCAGCGGACAGGGGGGTCAGCCCCAGCATTTT
.	TRBV27	TRBJ1-2	.	CASSPSAGTPGDGYTF	TGTGCCAGCAGTCCCTCGGCAGGGACTCCGGGGGATGGCTACACCTTC
.	TRBV7-9	TRBJ1-2	.	CASSLVTGYGYTF	TGTGCCAGCAGCTTAGTAACAGGGTATGGCTACACCTTC
.	TRBV9	TRBJ2-1	.	CASSVGVAMSSYNEQFF	TGTGCCAGCAGCGTAGGGGTAGCGATGAGCTCCTACAATGAGCAGTTCTTC
.	TRBV6-5	TRBJ2-1	TRBD1	CASSYLSTGSNEQFF	TGTGCCAGCAGTTACTTATCGACAGGGAGCAATGAGCAGTTCTTC
.	TRBV21-1	TRBJ2-7	.	CASSIAPGQGAYEQYF	TGTGCCAGCAGCATTGCCCCGGGACAGGGGGCTTACGAGCAGTACTTC
.	TRBV7-3	TRBJ2-1	TRBD2	CASSPGLAGGSEQFF	TGTGCCAGCAGCCCCGGACTAGCGGGAGGATCCGAGCAGTTCTTC
.	TRBV28	TRBJ1-1	TRBD1	CASSWDREKGNTEAFF	TGTGCCAGCAGTTGGGACAGGGAAAAGGGGAACACTGAAGCTTTCTTT
.	TRBV2	TRBJ1-5	.	CASSDGVNQPQHF	TGTGCCAGCAGTGACGGGGTAAATCAGCCCCAGCATTTT
.	TRBV28	TRBJ2-7	TRBD2	CASMPVAGLAGTYEQYF	TGTGCCAGCATGCCCGTGGCTGGACTAGCGGGGACTTACGAGCAGTACTTC
.	TRBV19	TRBJ2-1	TRBD2	CASSPLRTSGREQFF	TGTGCCAGTAGCCCATTACGGACTAGCGGGCGGGAGCAGTTCTTC
.	TRBV19	TRBJ1-5	TRBD1	CASIPAHLRDSNQPQHF	TGTGCCAGTATCCCCGCTCATCTCCGGGACAGTAATCAGCCCCAGCATTTT
few	TRBV6-5	TRBJ2-7	TRBD2	CASSLAGGHTYEQYF	TGTGCCAGCAGCTTAGCGGGAGGGCATACCTACGAGCAGTACTTC
.	TRBV5-5	TRBJ2-7	TRBD2	CASSPTSGRAYEQYF	TGTGCCAGCAGCCCCACTAGCGGGAGAGCCTACGAGCAGTACTTC
.	TRBV5-1	TRBJ2-3	TRBD2	CASSTSTSGTGDTQYF	TGCGCCAGCAGCACGTCGACTAGCGGAACAGGAGATACGCAGTATTTT
.	TRBV19	TRBJ2-3	TRBD2	CASSIISGGLDTQYF	TGTGCCAGTAGTATTATCTCGGGAGGGCTTGATACGCAGTATTTT
once	TRBV7-8	TRBJ2-7	TRBD2	CASSLVLAAQEYF	TGTGCCAGCAGCTTAGTACTAGCGGCCCAGGAGTACTTC
.	TRBV6-5	TRBJ2-3	.	CASSWGGRDTQYF	TGTGCCAGCAGTTGGGGGGGGCGGGATACGCAGTATTTT
.	TRBV28	TRBJ2-1	TRBD2	CASSFPRPLAGYNEQFF	TGTGCCAGCAGTTTTCCAAGGCCACTAGCGGGGTACAATGAGCAGTTCTTC
.	TRBV7-9	TRBJ2-2	TRBD1	CASSPGGGSTGELFF	TGTGCCAGCAGTCCAGGGGGCGGAAGCACCGGGGAGCTGTTTTTT
.	TRBV7-9	TRBJ2-7	.	CASSPRTASPYEQYF	TGTGCCAGCAGCCCTCGGACTGCCAGCCCCTACGAGCAGTACTTC
.	TRBV19	TRBJ2-6	TRBD1	CASSTADRLSGANVLTF	TGTGCCAGTAGTACAGCGGACAGGCTCTCTGGGGCCAACGTCCTGACTTTC
once	TRBV4-1	TRBJ2-1	TRBD2	CASSPWTSGRTYNEQFF	TGCGCCAGCAGCCCGTGGACTAGCGGGAGAACCTACAATGAGCAGTTCTTC
.	TRBV6-5	TRBJ2-3	.	CASREGGTSDTQYF	TGTGCCAGCAGGGAAGGCGGGACTTCAGATACGCAGTATTTT
.	TRBV19	TRBJ2-7	.	CASSIGDIYEQYF	TGTGCCAGTAGTATAGGGGACATCTACGAGCAGTACTTC
.	TRBV6-1	TRBJ2-7	.	CASSEDRTYEQYF	TGTGCCAGCAGTGAAGACAGAACCTACGAGCAGTACTTC
once	TRBV6-6	TRBJ2-7	.	CASSYPRRDYEQYF	TGTGCCAGCAGTTACCCTCGGCGGGACTACGAGCAGTACTTC
.	TRBV28	TRBJ1-4	.	CASSSNNEKLFF	TGTGCCAGCAGTTCTAATAATGAAAAACTGTTTTTT
.	TRBV19	TRBJ2-3	TRBD2	CASSPRPGRDTQYF	TGTGCCAGTAGTCCCCGACCCGGGAGGGATACGCAGTATTTT
.	TRBV14	TRBJ2-2	TRBD1	CASSLVMGQGANTGELFF	TGTGCCAGCAGCCTCGTCATGGGACAGGGGGCGAACACCGGGGAGCTGTTTTTT
.	TRBV21-1	TRBJ2-7	.	CASSILPYGGGDVTPYEQYF	TGTGCCAGCAGCATACTACCCTATGGCGGAGGGGATGTAACACCGTACGAGCAGTACTTC
once	TRBV27	TRBJ1-1	.	CASRKGGNTEAFF	TGTGCCAGCAGGAAAGGGGGGAACACTGAAGCTTTCTTT
.	TRBV7-2	TRBJ2-7	TRBD1	CASSPGQGPYEQYF	TGTGCCAGCAGCCCGGGACAGGGCCCCTACGAGCAGTACTTC
.	TRBV19	TRBJ2-1	.	CASSGGASYNEQFF	TGTGCCAGTAGTGGGGGGGCATCCTACAATGAGCAGTTCTTC
.	TRBV28	TRBJ1-1	.	CASSPFRGYGKMNTEAFF	TGTGCCAGCAGTCCCTTTCGGGGGTATGGGAAGATGAACACTGAAGCTTTCTTT
.	TRBV7-2	TRBJ2-7	.	CASSLVQGTYEQYF	TGTGCCAGCAGCTTAGTGCAGGGAACCTACGAGCAGTACTTC